This T cell receptor beta chain was sequenced in a study of T-cell reconstitution after alpha-beta-depleted transplantation in children. Points from the study as a whole: For some patients, TCRbeta diversity was high at day 60 because of recipient T cells and thymic progenitors that survived. Two months or so post-transplant, alpha-beta T cells reportedly derived from several hundred expanded graft clones. One year post-transplant, T-cell counts and diversity were largely derived from T cells produced anew.

The CDR3 extends over 13 amino acids. Germline loops: CDR1 MDHEN, CDR2 SYDVKM. With 1 base removed from V and 7 bases from J, the gap between germline ends came to 10 bases. Preparation of the TCRbeta library used unique molecular identifiers. TCRdb reprocessed the PCR reads via MiXCR and lists one record per CDR3 protein. Of hundreds of thousands of distinct CDR3 sequences in the sample, roughly a tenth were seen once. This clonotype appeared many times. Antigen: not known. The TCR comes from a child younger than 10 with inherited bone marrow failure, due to receive a stem cell transplant. J is TRBJ1-1 and V is TRBV28; no clear D. The sample consisted of PBMCs, taken before TCRalphabeta/CD19-depleted stem cell transplant. The CDR3 loop reads CASSLYSRLEAFF. CDR3 DNA sequence: TGTGCCAGCAGTTTATATTCCCGACTTGAAGCTTTCTTT. Together with reference TRBV28 and TRBJ1-1, the CDR3 gives the full variable domain: DVKVTQSSRYLVKRTGEKVFLECVQDMDHENMFWYRQDPGLGLRLIYFSYDVKMKEKGDIPEGYSVSREKKERFSLILESASTNQTSMYLCASSLYSRLEAFFGQGTRLTVV.